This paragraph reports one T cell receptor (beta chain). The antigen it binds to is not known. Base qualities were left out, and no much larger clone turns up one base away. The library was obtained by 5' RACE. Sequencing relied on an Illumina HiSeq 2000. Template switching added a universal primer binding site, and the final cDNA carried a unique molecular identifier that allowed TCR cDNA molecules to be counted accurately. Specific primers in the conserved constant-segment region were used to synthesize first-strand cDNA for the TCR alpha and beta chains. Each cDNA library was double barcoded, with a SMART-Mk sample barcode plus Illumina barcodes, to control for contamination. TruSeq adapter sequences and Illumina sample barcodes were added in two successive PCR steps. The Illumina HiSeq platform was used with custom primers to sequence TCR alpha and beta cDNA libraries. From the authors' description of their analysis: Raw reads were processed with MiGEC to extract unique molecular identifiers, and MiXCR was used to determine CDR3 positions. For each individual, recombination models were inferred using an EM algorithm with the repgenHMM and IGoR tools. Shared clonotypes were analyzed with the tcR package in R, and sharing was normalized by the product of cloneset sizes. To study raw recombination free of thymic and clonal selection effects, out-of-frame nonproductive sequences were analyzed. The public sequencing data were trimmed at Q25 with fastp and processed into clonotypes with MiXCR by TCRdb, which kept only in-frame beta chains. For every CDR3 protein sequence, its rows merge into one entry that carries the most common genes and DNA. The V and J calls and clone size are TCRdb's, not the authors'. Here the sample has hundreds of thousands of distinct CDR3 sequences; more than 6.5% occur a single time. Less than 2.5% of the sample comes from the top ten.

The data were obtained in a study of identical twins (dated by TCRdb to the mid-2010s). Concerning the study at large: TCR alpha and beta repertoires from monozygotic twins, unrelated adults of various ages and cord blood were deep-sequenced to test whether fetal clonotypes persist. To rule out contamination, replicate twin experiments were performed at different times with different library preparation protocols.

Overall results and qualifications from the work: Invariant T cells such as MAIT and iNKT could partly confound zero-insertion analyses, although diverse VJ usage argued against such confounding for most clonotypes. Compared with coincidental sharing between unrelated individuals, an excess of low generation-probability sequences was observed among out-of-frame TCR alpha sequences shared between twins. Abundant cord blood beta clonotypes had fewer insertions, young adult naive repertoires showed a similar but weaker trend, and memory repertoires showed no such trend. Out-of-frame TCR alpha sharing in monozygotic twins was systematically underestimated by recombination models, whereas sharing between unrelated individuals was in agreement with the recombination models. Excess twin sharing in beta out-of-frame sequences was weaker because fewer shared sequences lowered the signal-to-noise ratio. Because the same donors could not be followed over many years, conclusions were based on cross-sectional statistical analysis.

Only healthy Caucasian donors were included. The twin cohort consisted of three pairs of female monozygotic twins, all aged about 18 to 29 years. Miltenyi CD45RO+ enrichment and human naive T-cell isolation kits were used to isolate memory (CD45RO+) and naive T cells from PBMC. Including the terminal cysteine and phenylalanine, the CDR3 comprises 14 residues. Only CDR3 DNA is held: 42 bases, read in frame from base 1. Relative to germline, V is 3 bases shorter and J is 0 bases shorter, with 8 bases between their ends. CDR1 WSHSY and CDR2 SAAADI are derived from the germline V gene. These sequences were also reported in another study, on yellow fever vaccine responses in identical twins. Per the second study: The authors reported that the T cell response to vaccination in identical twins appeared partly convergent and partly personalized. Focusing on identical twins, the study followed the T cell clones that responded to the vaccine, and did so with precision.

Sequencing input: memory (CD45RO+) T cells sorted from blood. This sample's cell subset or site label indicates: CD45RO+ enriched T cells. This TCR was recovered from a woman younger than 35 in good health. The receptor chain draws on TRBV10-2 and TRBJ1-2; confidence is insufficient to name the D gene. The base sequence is TGCGCCAGCAGTGATCACAGCCCTAACTATGGCTACACCTTC. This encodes CASSDHSPNYGYTF.